The source of this TCR beta chain is a study of T cell responses to AZD1222 COVID-19 vaccine. Study-level points and caveats: Reportedly, close to half of spike-specific TCRs are directed against unmutated variant regions.

On this clone itself: Antigen specificity is unknown.

V was shortened by 5 bases and J by 6 bases, with 14 bases between the two germline ends. The CDR3 spans 13 residues. CDR1 is SGHTA, CDR2 FQGTGA, per germline. Data came from immunoSEQ multiplex PCR; TCRdb stores just in-frame clones and leaves some out. The sample consists of approximately 42,000 clones, approximately 90% of them appearing once. The rearrangement joins TRBV7-3 to TRBJ2-7; the D call may be TRBD1 or TRBD2 (5 bases each). The origin of this receptor is an adult who received the AZD1222 COVID-19 vaccine. Sequencing was performed on peripheral blood, taken 28 days after the second AZD1222 dose. CDR3 DNA sequence: TGTGCCAGCAGCCGCCTAACAGGAGGCGAGCAGTACTTC. Translated, it gives CASSRLTGGEQYF.